A single T cell receptor beta chain is shown here with its context. These data originate in a study of CD8 T cells in Susac syndrome. The V segment lost 5 bases and the J segment 5 bases; nucleotides outside the gene matches: 4. Germline loops: CDR1 SGHRS, CDR2 YFSETQ. The CDR3 contains 14 residues. With random hexamers, reverse transcription was performed on about 0.5 to 1 ug of RNA. TCRdb reanalysed the immunoSEQ multiplex PCR reads using MiXCR and keeps one entry per CDR3 protein. The sample holds about 240,000 distinct CDR3 sequences; almost 97% are singletons and the top ten take less than 0.11%.

This clonotype was obtained from a human donor with Susac syndrome. The sample was CD4+ T cells from PBMCs. V and J are TRBV5-1 and TRBJ1-5, with 10 bases matching TRBD1. The CDR3 is CASSIGQGDQPQHF. As DNA, the CDR3 is TGCGCCAGCAGTATCGGACAGGGGGATCAGCCCCAGCATTTT.